The 12 T cell receptor beta chains below were found in one sample sequenced in a study of T-cell memory formation after mild COVID-19. TCRdb processed the 5' RACE reads anew with MiXCR; each CDR3 protein has one entry. The sample shows about 560,000 distinct CDR3 sequences, around 15% of them seen only once. The sequenced sample was PBMCs or a T cell subset sorted from them (not recorded which). The receptors stem from an adult woman who had mild COVID-19 (a few samples of this study predate the infection). Cell type and time point are not known.

The V call is TRBV2, the J call TRBJ2-1, with 11 bases fitting TRBD2. This CDR3 has 14 amino acids. With V trimmed by 6 bases and J by 5 bases, 3 bases remained unmatched. Germline V gene lookup returns CDR1 SNHLY and CDR2 FYNNEI. CDR3 protein: CASSLAGGHNEQFF. In DNA, the CDR3 is TGTGCCAGCAGCCTAGCGGGGGGACACAATGAGCAGTTCTTC.

A note on this clonotype: One junction end does not reproduce the germline sequence, and a read error may be involved. The J gene is TRBJ2-7, the V gene TRBV7-7, with 9 bases matching TRBD2. In germline, CDR1 is SSHAT, CDR2 FNYEAQ (reference sequence). The CDR3 covers 15 residues. CDR3 region: CASSLGSSGTYEQYF. For the CDR3, the DNA is TGTGCTAGCAGTCTAGGGTCTAGCGGGACCTACGAGCAGTACTTC.

The chain employs TRBV28 and TRBJ2-7, with TRBD2 matching 10 bases. Unmatched junction bases numbered 7, after V lost 3 bases and J lost 5 bases. The V gene's germline CDR1 is MDHEN and CDR2 SYDVKM. The CDR3 loop spans 15 amino acids. CDR3 region: CASSFSSGSVDEQYF. The CDR3 DNA sequence: TGTGCCAGCAGTTTTTCTAGCGGGAGTGTCGACGAGCAGTACTTC.

This clonotype turned up a few times. The V call is TRBV7-2, the J call TRBJ2-1; 10 bases align to TRBD2. With 4 bases clipped from V and 4 bases from J, the junction kept 4 bases outside the gene matches. CDR1 and CDR2 from the germline V gene are SGHTA and FQGNSA. This CDR3 comprises 15 residues. CDR3 sequence: CASSSSGRGYNEQFF. The CDR3 nucleotides read TGTGCCAGCAGCTCTAGCGGGAGAGGGTACAATGAGCAGTTCTTC. The variable domain in full, with the rest retrieved from reference TRBV7-2 and TRBJ2-1, is GAGVSQSPSNKVTEKGKDVELRCDPISGHTALYWYRQSLGQGLEFLIYFQGNSAPDKSGLPSDRFSAERTGGSVSTLTIQRTQQEDSAVYLCASSSSGRGYNEQFFGPGTRLTVL.

The V and J genes are TRBV6-5 and TRBJ1-5, with D hard to call. V was clipped by 6 bases and J by 6 bases, with 15 bases between them. CDR3 length: 14 amino acids. Germline CDR1 MNHEY, CDR2 SVGAGI. The CDR3 sequence is CASSQKVGVQPQHF. The CDR3 DNA reads as TGTGCCAGCAGCCAGAAGGTGGGAGTTCAGCCCCAGCATTTT.

The chain uses TRBV5-6 and TRBJ2-6, with D possibly being TRBD1 or TRBD2 (5 bases each). Germline V gives CDR1 SGHDT, CDR2 YYEEEE. V was cut by 0 bases and J by 12 bases, with 13 bases left in between. The CDR3 consists of 14 residues. The CDR3 region is CASSLGGTSPVLTF. The CDR3 DNA sequence: TGTGCCAGCAGCTTGGGTGGGACCTCGCCCGTCCTGACTTTC.

This clonotype has only a few counts. The chain recombines TRBV7-9 with TRBJ1-2; 7 bases are shared with TRBD1. The ends lost 5 bases at V and 3 bases at J; junction bases unmatched: 3. The germline V gene encodes CDR1 SEHNR and CDR2 FQNEAQ (reference sequence). The CDR3 is made up of 13 amino acids. CDR3: CASSDQGDYGYTF. CDR3 sequence (DNA): TGTGCCAGCAGCGACCAGGGGGACTATGGCTACACCTTC.

This clonotype was detected only a few times. The J gene is TRBJ2-1, the V gene TRBV2; tentatively, D is TRBD2 (6 bases). Germline-derived CDR1 and CDR2 are SNHLY and FYNNEI. Deletions cut 3 bases from V and 4 bases from J, with 10 bases between. The CDR3 runs 14 residues. CDR3: CASSDGSFYNEQFF. CDR3 bases: TGTGCCAGCAGTGACGGGAGTTTTTACAATGAGCAGTTCTTC.

DNA of the CDR3: TGTGCCAGCAGCCCGCCTTCGAGAAACACCATATATTTT. Translation: CASSPPSRNTIYF. The chain combines TRBV14 with TRBJ1-3; D is unresolved. The CDR3 totals 13 residues. Trimming removed 4 bases at V and 5 bases at J, with 9 bases between. Germline-derived CDR1 and CDR2 are SGHDN and FVKESK.

This clonotype was counted only a few times. The genes are TRBV25-1 and TRBJ2-6; maybe TRBD2 (6 bases). V lost 5 bases and J lost 0, with 14 bases in between. Germline V gene lookup returns CDR1 MGHDK and CDR2 SYGVNS. This CDR3 contains 17 residues. The CDR3 DNA is TGTGCCAGCAGTATGGCGGGATTAGGCTCTGGGGCCAACGTCCTGACTTTC. Amino acids: CASSMAGLGSGANVLTF.

The genes are TRBV4-1 and TRBJ2-1; D is unresolved. Trimming cost V 2 bases and J 0 bases, with 8 bases left between them. Germline lookup yields CDR1 MGHRA and CDR2 YSYEKL. The CDR3 is 15 residues long. This CDR3 reads CASSQLANSYNEQFF. The DNA of the CDR3 is TGCGCCAGCAGCCAACTTGCTAACTCCTACAATGAGCAGTTCTTC.

This clonotype was found a few times. The V call is TRBV14, the J call TRBJ2-7, with TRBD1 as a possible D gene (5 bases). The V end was cut by 3 bases, the J end by 4 bases, with 16 bases between. The length of the CDR3 is 15 residues. Germline values: CDR1 SGHDN, CDR2 FVKESK. The CDR3 DNA follows: TGTGCCAGCAGCCATGGGGCACCCCACGGTTACGAGCAGTACTTC. Encoded protein: CASSHGAPHGYEQYF.